Shown below are 9 T cell receptor beta chains from a single sample sequenced in a study of identical twins. TCRdb re-called the 5' RACE reads with MiXCR, one entry per CDR3 protein. The sample yields around 650,000 distinct CDR3 sequences, just over 7% seen once. This sample was also put to use in a study of yellow fever vaccine responses in identical twins.

The sample consisted of PBMCs. The source of these receptors is a woman aged 18-29 years in good health.

The CDR3 spells CASSTFSQDTQYF. The CDR3 nucleotides are TGCGCCAGCAGCACCTTCTCGCAAGATACGCAGTATTTT. The chain recombines TRBV5-1 with TRBJ2-3, with no clear D. The V gene lost 4 bases and the J gene lost 5 bases, with 11 bases spanning the gap. The CDR3 has 13 amino acids. Germline assignment: CDR1 SGHRS and CDR2 YFSETQ.

This clonotype was detected ten times or more. The chain is built from TRBV20-1 and TRBJ2-3, with 14 bases fitting TRBD2. The CDR3 covers 17 residues. Trimming removed 6 bases from V and 2 bases from J; junction bases left unmatched: 10. Germline values: CDR1 DFQATT, CDR2 SNEGSKA (reference sequence). CDR3 sequence reads: CSATRLAGGPNTDTQYF. For the CDR3, the DNA is TGCAGTGCGACTAGACTAGCGGGGGGGCCCAACACAGATACGCAGTATTTT.

V usage is TRBV10-3 and J usage is TRBJ2-1; tentative D call: TRBD1 (8 bases). Per the germline V gene, CDR1 is ENHRY and CDR2 is SYGVKD. This CDR3 spans 15 amino acids. The V end was cut by 7 bases, the J end by 6 bases, with 19 bases between. The CDR3 sequence: CAIKASGTGGNEQFF. In nucleotides, the CDR3 is TGTGCCATCAAGGCTAGCGGTACAGGGGGCAATGAGCAGTTCTTC.

This clonotype was recorded many times. The chain has TRBV10-3 and TRBJ2-7, with 8 bases fitting TRBD2. Germline V gene data show CDR1 as ENHRY and CDR2 as SYGVKD. V shed 8 bases, J shed 4 bases, and the junction held 7 bases outside the gene matches. The CDR3 contains 13 residues. This chain's CDR3 is CAILREAGYEQYF. CDR3 nucleotides: TGTGCCATCCTGCGGGAGGCCGGTTACGAGCAGTACTTC.

This clonotype was counted only a few times. The V gene is TRBV20-1, the J gene TRBJ1-5; D ambiguous. Germline values: CDR1 DFQATT, CDR2 SNEGSKA (reference sequence). This CDR3 is 14 amino acids long. Trimming left V 6 bases short and J 0 bases short, with 12 bases between. The CDR3 sequence is CSAQDAYSNQPQHF. The CDR3 DNA reads as TGCAGTGCCCAGGACGCTTATAGCAATCAGCCCCAGCATTTT.

There are many counts of this clonotype. The rearrangement joins TRBV7-9 to TRBJ2-1; no clear D. The V end lost 2 bases, the J end lost 10 bases, and 15 bases lay between the germline ends. In germline, CDR1 is SEHNR, CDR2 FQNEAQ (reference sequence). The CDR3 has 14 amino acids. The CDR3 here is CASSLSLKGQEQFF. The CDR3 DNA reads as TGTGCCAGCAGCTTATCCCTCAAGGGTCAGGAGCAGTTCTTC.

This clonotype was picked up a small number of times. The chain recombines TRBV29-1 with TRBJ2-5; D may correspond to TRBD1 or TRBD2 (5 bases each). This CDR3 comprises 12 residues. CDR1 and CDR2 (germline): SQVTM, ANQGSEA. The V and J ends lost 6 bases and 1 base respectively, with 9 bases between them. Here the CDR3 DNA reads TGCAGCGTACAGAGGGGCCAAGAGACCCAGTACTTC. It is translated as CSVQRGQETQYF.

This clonotype was seen a few times. The chain couples TRBV27 to TRBJ2-7; D ambiguous. There are 15 residues in the CDR3. The V gene lost 2 bases and the J gene lost 3 bases, with 14 bases spanning the gap. Germline assignment: CDR1 MNHEY and CDR2 SMNVEV (reference sequence). This CDR3 reads CASSLTALVLYEQYF. The CDR3 DNA reads TGTGCCAGCAGTTTAACGGCACTGGTCCTCTACGAGCAGTACTTC.

This clonotype has a count of ten or more. The gene calls are TRBV27 and TRBJ2-3, with TRBD2 matching 11 bases. Germline lookup yields CDR1 MNHEY and CDR2 SMNVEV (reference sequence). This CDR3 contains 16 residues. V lost 4 bases and J lost 10; bases outside the gene matches: 13. CDR3 sequence reads: CASSSSTSGGRTAQYF. In DNA, the CDR3 is TGTGCCAGCAGTTCCTCAACTAGCGGGGGCCGAACGGCGCAGTATTTT.